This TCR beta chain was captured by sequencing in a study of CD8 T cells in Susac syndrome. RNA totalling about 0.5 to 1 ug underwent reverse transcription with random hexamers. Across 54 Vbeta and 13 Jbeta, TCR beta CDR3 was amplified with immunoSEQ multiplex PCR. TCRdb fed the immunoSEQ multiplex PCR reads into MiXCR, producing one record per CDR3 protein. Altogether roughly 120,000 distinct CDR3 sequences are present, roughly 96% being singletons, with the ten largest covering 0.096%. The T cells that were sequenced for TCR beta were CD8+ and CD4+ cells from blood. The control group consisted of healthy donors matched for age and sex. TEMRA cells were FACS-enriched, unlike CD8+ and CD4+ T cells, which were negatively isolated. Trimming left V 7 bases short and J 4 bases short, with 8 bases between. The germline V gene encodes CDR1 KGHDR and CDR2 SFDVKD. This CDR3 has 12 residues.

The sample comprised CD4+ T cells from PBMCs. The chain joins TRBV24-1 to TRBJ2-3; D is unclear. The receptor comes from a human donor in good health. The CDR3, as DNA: TGTGCCACCAGCGTGGGTCCAGATACGCAGTATTTT. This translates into CATSVGPDTQYF.